This record covers a single T cell receptor (beta chain). Which antigen it targets is not known. Base quality data are lacking; no much larger clone is found one base away. The sample belongs to a study of blood T cell repertoires in COVID-19 (dated by TCRdb to 2019 to 2021). The study in broad terms: Collaborator samples came from the United States, Italy and Spain and covered acute and convalescent phases of COVID-19. The repertoires were released in a freely available public database intended as a resource for research on the immune response to SARS-CoV-2. A de-identified subject ID, COVID-19 status, age in years and sex were almost always included in the sample metadata. Where HLA class I and class II types were available, the types were taken from metadata supplied by the sample provider, not from assay-based typing. Samples came from the ongoing ImmuneRACE study (first 160 participants) plus 1,254 subjects from 6 global collaborators. The material from the prospective study consisted of cDNA or gDNA derived from T cells, B-cell-depleted T cells, or PBMCs. Deeply sampled blood TCRbeta repertoires from subjects exposed to, actively infected with, or recovered from COVID-19 were included in the dataset. Summary of the overall study and its limitations: The amount of clinical and demographic metadata varied by source and participant and was provided uncurated.

In the prospective study, participants were about 18 to 89 years old, resided in approximately 22 geographic areas of the United States, and were enrolled through a virtual design. In the prospective study, cohorts were assigned on the basis of participant-reported clinical history obtained from a screening survey and a study questionnaire. Exposed participants were defined as having been in contact with someone with a PCR-confirmed or clinician-diagnosed COVID-19 case within 2 weeks of study entry. Each participant in the prospective study had whole blood, serum and a nasopharyngeal or oropharyngeal swab collected by mobile phlebotomists. Participants in the prospective study had the option to provide additional blood draws and questionnaires over a 2-month period. Blood samples from the prospective study were shipped frozen or at room temperature prior to DNA extraction. TCRbeta CDR3 regions were amplified from genomic DNA by means of the immunoSEQ Assay, a bias-controlled multiplex PCR. From the authors' description of their analysis: The number of nucleated cells in each sample was estimated from the amplification of reference gene primers within the assay. To quantify the absolute abundance of each unique TCRbeta CDR3 rearrangement, sequence reads were collapsed and filtered. For each sample, productive Simpson clonality was calculated by taking the square root of Simpson's diversity index across productive rearrangements. TCRdb holds this immuneACCESS table with in-frame rearrangements only. Some clones are missing; in checked studies, unresolved V genes explain under half, and the rest has no known cause. The V and J calls and clone size are taken from that table; D and trimming were inferred from the DNA. The sample table shows some 180,000 clones, and 80% are seen once. Jointly, the top ten make up around 14% of the sample.

Via the germline V gene (reference sequence), CDR1 is LNHDA and CDR2 SQIVND. Taken from cysteine to phenylalanine, the CDR3 has 15 residues. Solely the CDR3 DNA is kept, with 45 bases framed from the first base. V is clipped by 6 bases and J by 1 base, and the sequence between their germline boundaries is 13 bases long. The source of this sequence is a man aged 60 to 69 who had been exposed to COVID-19. The sequenced sample was PBMCs or T cells enriched from blood (not recorded which). The sequence joins TRBV19 to TRBJ1-5; the D gene is perhaps TRBD1, from 6 matching bases. The DNA reads TGTGCCAGTAGACCCGACAGGTTAAGCAATCAGCCCCAGCATTTT. This gives the protein CASRPDRLSNQPQHF. Joined to the reference TRBV19 and TRBJ1-5 proteins, this CDR3 gives the full variable domain: DGGITQSPKYLFRKEGQNVTLSCEQNLNHDAMYWYRQDPGQGLRLIYYSQIVNDFQKGDIAEGYSVSREKKESFPLTVTSAQKNPTAFYLCASRPDRLSNQPQHFGDGTRLSIL.